This TCR beta chain was identified during a study of shared clonotypes between healthy human individuals. Trimming removed 1 base at V and 4 bases at J, with 7 bases between. The CDR3 covers 14 residues. CDR1 and CDR2 (germline): SGHDN, FVKESK. Clones were read by immunoSEQ multiplex PCR, and TCRdb kept only the in-frame ones, dropping some. The sample lists some 1,600,000 clones, 95% to 99% seen once, with roughly 0.4% in the top ten. Source material: naive CD4+ T cells sorted from blood. Subset denoted: CD45RA+ positively selected. The TCR sequence derives from a man younger than 45 in good health. The gene calls are TRBV14 and TRBJ2-2; D not resolved. CDR3 nucleotide sequence: TGTGCCAGCAGCCAAGTTACCAGCACCGGGGAGCTGTTTTTT. Protein product: CASSQVTSTGELFF.